This TCR beta chain was found in a study of blood T cell repertoires in COVID-19. The CDR3 covers 15 residues. Germline lookup yields CDR1 GTSNPN and CDR2 SVGIG (reference sequence). The V end lost 0 bases, the J end lost 1 base, and 13 bases lay between the germline ends. This table comes from immunoSEQ multiplex PCR, and its TCRdb copy is limited to in-frame clones, with some not included. The data contain approximately 450,000 clones, 80% to 90% of them seen just once; the ten biggest clones take up roughly 4%. J is TRBJ2-7 and V is TRBV30; weak D call: TRBD2 (7 bases). The sample taken for sequencing was peripheral blood. This clonotype was sampled from a woman in her 30s with acute or convalescent COVID-19. The CDR3 nucleotides read TGTGCCTGGAGTGTAGAGGGGAGGGGGTCCTACGAGCAGTACTTC. Amino acids: CAWSVEGRGSYEQYF. Full variable domain (missing parts from reference TRBV30 and TRBJ2-7): SQTIHQWPATLVQPVGSPLSLECTVEGTSNPNLYWYRQAAGRGLQLLFYSVGIGQISSEVPQNLSASRPQDRQFILSSKKLLLSDSGFYLCAWSVEGRGSYEQYFGPGTRLTVT.